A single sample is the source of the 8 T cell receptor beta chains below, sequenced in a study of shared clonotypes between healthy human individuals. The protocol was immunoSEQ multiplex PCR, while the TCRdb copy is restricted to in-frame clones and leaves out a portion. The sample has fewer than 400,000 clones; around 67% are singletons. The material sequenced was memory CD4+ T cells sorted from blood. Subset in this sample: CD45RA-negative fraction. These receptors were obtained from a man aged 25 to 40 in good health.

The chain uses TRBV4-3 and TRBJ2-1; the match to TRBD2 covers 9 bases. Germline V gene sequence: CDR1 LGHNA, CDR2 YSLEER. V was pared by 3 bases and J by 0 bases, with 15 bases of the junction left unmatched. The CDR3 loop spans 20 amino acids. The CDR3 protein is CASSQKMTSGRPSSYNEQFF. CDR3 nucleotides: TGCGCCAGCAGCCAGAAAATGACTAGCGGACGACCTAGCTCCTACAATGAGCAGTTCTTC.

The CDR3 sequence: CASSVVADSLLLLEAFF. The CDR3, as DNA: TGTGCCAGCAGCGTTGTCGCAGACAGTCTTCTTCTCCTTGAAGCTTTCTTT. The chain uses TRBV5-5 and TRBJ1-1, with D maybe TRBD1 (5 bases). V lost 4 bases and J lost 7, with 26 bases in between. The CDR3 sequence is 17 residues long. CDR1 is SGHKS, CDR2 YYEKEE, per germline (reference sequence).

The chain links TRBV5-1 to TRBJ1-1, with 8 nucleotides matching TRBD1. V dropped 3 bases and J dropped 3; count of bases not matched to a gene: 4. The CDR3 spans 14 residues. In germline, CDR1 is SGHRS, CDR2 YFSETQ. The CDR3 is CASSYGQGDTEAFF. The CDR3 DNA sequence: TGCGCCAGCAGCTATGGACAGGGTGACACTGAAGCTTTCTTT.

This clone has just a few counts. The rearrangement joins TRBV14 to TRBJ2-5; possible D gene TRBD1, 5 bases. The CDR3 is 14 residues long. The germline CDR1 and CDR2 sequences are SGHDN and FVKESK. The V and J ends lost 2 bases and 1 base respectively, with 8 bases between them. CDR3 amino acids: CASSQSQVQETQYF. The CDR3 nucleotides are TGTGCCAGCAGCCAATCACAGGTCCAAGAGACCCAGTACTTC. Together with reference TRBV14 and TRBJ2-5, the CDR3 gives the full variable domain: EAGVTQFPSHSVIEKGQTVTLRCDPISGHDNLYWYRRVMGKEIKFLLHFVKESKQDESGMPNNRFLAERTGGTYSTLKVQPAELEDSGVYFCASSQSQVQETQYFGPGTRLLVL.

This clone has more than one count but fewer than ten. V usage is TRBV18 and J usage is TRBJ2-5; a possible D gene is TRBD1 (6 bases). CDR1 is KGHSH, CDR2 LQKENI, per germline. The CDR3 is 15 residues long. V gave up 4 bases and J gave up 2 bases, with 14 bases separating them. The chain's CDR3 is CASSLLSDSQETQYF. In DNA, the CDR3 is TGTGCCAGCTCACTCCTCTCGGACAGTCAAGAGACCCAGTACTTC.

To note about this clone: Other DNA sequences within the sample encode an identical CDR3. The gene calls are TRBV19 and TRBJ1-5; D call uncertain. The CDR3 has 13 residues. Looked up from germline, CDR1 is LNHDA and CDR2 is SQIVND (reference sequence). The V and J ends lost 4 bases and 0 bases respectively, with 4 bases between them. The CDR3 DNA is TGTGCCAGTAGTAGGGATAGCAATCAGCCCCAGCATTTT. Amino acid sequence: CASSRDSNQPQHF.

CDR3 sequence (DNA): TGTGCCAGCAGCCTCCCCGGCACGGCGGCTCAAGAGACCCAGTACTTC. Translation gives CASSLPGTAAQETQYF. This chain links TRBV5-6 with TRBJ2-5; D not resolved. Germline V gives CDR1 SGHDT, CDR2 YYEEEE. The V end lost 4 bases, the J end lost 2 bases, and 18 bases lay between the germline ends. The CDR3 contains 16 residues.

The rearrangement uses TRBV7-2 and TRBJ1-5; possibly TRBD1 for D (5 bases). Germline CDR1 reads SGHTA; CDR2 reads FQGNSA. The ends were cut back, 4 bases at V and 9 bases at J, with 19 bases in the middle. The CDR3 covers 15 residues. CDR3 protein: CASSSGTGRGLPQHF. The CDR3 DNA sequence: TGTGCCAGCAGCTCGGGGACGGGGAGGGGTTTGCCCCAGCATTTT.